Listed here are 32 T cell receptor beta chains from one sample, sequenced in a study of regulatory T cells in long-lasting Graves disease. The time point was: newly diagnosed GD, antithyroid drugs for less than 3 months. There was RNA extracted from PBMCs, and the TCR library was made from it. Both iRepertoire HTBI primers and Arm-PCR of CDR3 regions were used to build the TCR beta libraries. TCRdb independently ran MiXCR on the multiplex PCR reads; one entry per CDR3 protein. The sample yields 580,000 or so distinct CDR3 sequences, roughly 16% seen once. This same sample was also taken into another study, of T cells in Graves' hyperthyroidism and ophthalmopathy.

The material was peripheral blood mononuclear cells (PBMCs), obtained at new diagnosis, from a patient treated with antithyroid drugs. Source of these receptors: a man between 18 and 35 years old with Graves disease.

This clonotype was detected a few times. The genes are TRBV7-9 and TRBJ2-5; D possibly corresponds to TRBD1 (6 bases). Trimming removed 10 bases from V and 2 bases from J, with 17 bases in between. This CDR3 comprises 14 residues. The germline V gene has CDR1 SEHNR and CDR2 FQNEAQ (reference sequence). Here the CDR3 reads CANTLRGGQETQYF. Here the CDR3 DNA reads TGTGCCAACACCCTTAGAGGGGGTCAAGAGACCCAGTACTTC. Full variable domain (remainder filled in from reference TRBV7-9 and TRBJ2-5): DTGVSQNPRHKITKRGQNVTFRCDPISEHNRLYWYRQTLGQGPEFLTYFQNEAQLEKSRLLSDRFSAERPKGSFSTLEIQRTEQGDSAMYLCANTLRGGQETQYFGPGTRLLVL.

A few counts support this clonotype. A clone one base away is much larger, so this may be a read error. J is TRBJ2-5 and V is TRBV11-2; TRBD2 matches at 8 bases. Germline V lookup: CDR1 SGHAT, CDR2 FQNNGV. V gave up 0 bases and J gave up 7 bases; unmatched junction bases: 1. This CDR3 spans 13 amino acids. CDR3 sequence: CASSLEAGGTQYF. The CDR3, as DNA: TGTGCCAGCAGCTTAGAGGCGGGGGGGACCCAGTACTTC.

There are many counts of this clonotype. The CDR3 is CATSDFRGDEAFF. CDR3 coding DNA: TGTGCCACCAGTGATTTCCGGGGTGATGAAGCTTTCTTT. V and J are TRBV24-1 and TRBJ1-1, with unresolved D. Germline V CDR1 and CDR2: KGHDR, SFDVKD. The CDR3 runs 13 residues. With 1 base removed from V and 7 bases from J, the gap between germline ends came to 9 bases.

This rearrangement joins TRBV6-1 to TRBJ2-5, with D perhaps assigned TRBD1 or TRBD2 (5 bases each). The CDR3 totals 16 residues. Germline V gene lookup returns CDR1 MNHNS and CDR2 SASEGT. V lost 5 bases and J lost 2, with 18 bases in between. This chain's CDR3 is CASSPWGSFGQETQYF. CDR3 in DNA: TGTGCCAGCAGTCCCTGGGGGAGTTTCGGACAAGAGACCCAGTACTTC.

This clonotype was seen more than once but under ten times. The CDR3 nucleotides are TGTGCCAGCAGTGAACGTTTGGGGGGGACTAGCGGATACAATGAGCAGTTCTTC. The encoded protein is CASSERLGGTSGYNEQFF. The chain recombines TRBV2 with TRBJ2-1, with 11 bases fitting TRBD2. The CDR3 is 18 amino acids. Germline V gene sequence: CDR1 SNHLY, CDR2 FYNNEI. V was pared by 2 bases and J by 4 bases, with 10 bases of the junction left unmatched. Supplemented by reference TRBV2 and TRBJ2-1, the full variable domain reads EPEVTQTPSHQVTQMGQEVILRCVPISNHLYFYWYRQILGQKVEFLVSFYNNEISEKSEIFDDQFSVERPDGSNFTLKIRSTKLEDSAMYFCASSERLGGTSGYNEQFFGPGTRLTVL.

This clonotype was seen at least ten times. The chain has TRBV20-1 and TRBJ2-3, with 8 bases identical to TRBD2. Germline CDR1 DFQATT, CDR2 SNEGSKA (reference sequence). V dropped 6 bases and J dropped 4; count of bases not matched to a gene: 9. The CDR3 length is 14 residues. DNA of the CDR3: TGCAGTGCCAGGACTAGCATGTACCCAGATACGCAGTATTTT. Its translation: CSARTSMYPDTQYF.

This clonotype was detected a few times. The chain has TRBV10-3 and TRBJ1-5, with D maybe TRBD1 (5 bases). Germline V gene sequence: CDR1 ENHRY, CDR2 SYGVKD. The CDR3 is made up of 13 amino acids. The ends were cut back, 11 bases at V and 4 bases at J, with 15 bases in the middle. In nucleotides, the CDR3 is TGTGCCGGGCCGGGGGGAATGAATCAGCCCCAGCATTTT. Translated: CAGPGGMNQPQHF.

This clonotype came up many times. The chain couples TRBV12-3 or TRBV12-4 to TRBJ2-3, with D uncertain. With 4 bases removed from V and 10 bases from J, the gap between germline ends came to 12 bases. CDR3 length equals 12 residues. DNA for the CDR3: TGTGCCAGCAGTTCGACCCGGATACCGCAGTATTTT. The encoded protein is CASSSTRIPQYF.

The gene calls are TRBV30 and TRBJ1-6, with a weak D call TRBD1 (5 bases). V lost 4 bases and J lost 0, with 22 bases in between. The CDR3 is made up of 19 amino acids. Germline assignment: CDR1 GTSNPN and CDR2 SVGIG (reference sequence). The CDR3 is CAWTPSWLAGNSYNSPLHF. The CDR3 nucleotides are TGTGCCTGGACCCCTTCATGGCTGGCAGGGAACTCCTATAATTCACCCCTCCACTTT. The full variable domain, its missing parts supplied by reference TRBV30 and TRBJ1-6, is SQTIHQWPATLVQPVGSPLSLECTVEGTSNPNLYWYRQAAGRGLQLLFYSVGIGQISSEVPQNLSASRPQDRQFILSSKKLLLSDSGFYLCAWTPSWLAGNSYNSPLHFGNGTRLTVT.

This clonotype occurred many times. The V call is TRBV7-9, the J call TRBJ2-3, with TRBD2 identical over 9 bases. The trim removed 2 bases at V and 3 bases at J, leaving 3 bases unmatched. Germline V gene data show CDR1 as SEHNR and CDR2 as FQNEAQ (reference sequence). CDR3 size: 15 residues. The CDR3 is CASSLSLAGTDTQYF. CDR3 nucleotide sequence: TGTGCCAGCAGCTTATCTCTAGCGGGAACAGATACGCAGTATTTT.

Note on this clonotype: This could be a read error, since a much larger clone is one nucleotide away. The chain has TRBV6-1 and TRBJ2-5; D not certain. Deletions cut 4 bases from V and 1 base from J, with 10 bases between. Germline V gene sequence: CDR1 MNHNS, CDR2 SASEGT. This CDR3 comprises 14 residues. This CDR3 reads CASSVTDAQETQYF. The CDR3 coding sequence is TGTGCCAGCAGTGTTACAGACGCCCAAGAGACCCAGTACTTC.

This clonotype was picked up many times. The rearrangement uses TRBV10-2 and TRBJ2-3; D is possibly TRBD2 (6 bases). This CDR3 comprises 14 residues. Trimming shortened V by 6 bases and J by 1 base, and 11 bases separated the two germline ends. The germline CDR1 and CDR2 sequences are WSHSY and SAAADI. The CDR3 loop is CASSLASRTDTQYF. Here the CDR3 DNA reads TGCGCCAGCAGCCTAGCGTCCCGCACAGATACGCAGTATTTT.

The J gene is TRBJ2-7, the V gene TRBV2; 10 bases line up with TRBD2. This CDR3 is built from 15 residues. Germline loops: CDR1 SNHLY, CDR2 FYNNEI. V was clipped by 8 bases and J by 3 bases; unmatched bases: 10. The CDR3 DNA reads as TGTGCCAGCCGCCTAGCGGGAGACTCGTTCTACGAGCAGTACTTC. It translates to CASRLAGDSFYEQYF.

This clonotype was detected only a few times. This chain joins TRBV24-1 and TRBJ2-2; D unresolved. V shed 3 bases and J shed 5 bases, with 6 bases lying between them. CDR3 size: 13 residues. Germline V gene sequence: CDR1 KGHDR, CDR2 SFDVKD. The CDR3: CATSDGVTGELFF. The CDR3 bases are TGTGCCACCAGTGATGGGGTAACCGGGGAGCTGTTTTTT.

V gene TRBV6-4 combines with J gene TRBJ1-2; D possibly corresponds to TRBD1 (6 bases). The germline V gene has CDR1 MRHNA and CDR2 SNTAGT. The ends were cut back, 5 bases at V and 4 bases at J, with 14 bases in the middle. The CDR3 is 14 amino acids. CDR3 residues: CASSYTGALYGYTF. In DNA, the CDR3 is TGTGCCAGCAGTTATACGGGGGCGCTCTATGGCTACACCTTC.

The CDR3 region has the DNA TGTGCCAGTAGTATGGGGGCGTGGTACACCGGGGAGCTGTTTTTT. Translating it yields CASSMGAWYTGELFF. This chain uses TRBV19 with TRBJ2-2; TRBD1 is a possible D gene (6 bases). The V end was cut by 3 bases, the J end by 3 bases, with 11 bases between. Germline CDR1 is LNHDA and CDR2 is SQIVND (reference sequence). The CDR3 extends over 15 amino acids.

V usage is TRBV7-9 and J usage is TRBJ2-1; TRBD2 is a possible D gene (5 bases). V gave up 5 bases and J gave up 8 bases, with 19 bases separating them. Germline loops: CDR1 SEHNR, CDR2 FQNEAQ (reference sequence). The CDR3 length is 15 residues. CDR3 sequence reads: CASSLTPPGGDEQFF. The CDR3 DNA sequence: TGTGCCAGCAGCCTCACGCCCCCCGGAGGAGATGAGCAGTTCTTC.

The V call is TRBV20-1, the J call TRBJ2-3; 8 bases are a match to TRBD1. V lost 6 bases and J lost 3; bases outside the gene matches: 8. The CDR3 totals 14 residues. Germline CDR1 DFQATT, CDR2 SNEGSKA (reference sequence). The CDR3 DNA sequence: TGCAGTGCCGACAGGGGAAGGGGGACAGATACGCAGTATTTT. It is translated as CSADRGRGTDTQYF.

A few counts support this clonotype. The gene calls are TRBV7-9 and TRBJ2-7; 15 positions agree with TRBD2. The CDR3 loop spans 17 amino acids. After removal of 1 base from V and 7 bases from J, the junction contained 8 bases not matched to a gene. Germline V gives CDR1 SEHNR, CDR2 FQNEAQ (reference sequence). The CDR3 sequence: CASSLGGLAGGRREQYF. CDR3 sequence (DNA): TGTGCCAGCAGCTTAGGGGGACTAGCGGGAGGCCGAAGGGAGCAGTACTTC. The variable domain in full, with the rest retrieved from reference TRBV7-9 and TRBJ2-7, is DTGVSQNPRHKITKRGQNVTFRCDPISEHNRLYWYRQTLGQGPEFLTYFQNEAQLEKSRLLSDRFSAERPKGSFSTLEIQRTEQGDSAMYLCASSLGGLAGGRREQYFGPGTRLTVT.

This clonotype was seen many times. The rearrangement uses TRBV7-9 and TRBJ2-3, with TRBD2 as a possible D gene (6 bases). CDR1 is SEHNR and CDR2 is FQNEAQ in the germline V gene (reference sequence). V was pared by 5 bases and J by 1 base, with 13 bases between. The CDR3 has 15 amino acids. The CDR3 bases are TGTGCCAGCAGCCCCCCGGGACTCGGCACAGATACGCAGTATTTT. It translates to CASSPPGLGTDTQYF.

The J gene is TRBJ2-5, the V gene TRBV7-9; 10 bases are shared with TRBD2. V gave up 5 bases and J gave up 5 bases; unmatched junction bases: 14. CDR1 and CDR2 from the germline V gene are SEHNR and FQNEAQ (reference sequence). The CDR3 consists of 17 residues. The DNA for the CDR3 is TGTGCCAGCAGCAAACAGCGGGAGGGCCCGTTGCGGGAGACCCAGTACTTC. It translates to CASSKQREGPLRETQYF.

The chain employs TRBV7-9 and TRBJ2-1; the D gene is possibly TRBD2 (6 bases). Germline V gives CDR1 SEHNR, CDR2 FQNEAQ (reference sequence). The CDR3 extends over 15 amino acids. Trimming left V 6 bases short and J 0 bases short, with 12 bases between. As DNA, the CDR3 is TGTGCCAGCAGGGGAGGAGGGAGCTCCTACAATGAGCAGTTCTTC. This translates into CASRGGGSSYNEQFF.

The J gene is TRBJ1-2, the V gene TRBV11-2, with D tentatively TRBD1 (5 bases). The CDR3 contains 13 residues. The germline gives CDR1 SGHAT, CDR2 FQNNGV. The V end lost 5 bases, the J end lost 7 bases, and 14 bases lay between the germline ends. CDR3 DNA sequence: TGTGCCAGCAGCCCGTCGACAGCGGGTGGCTACACCTTC. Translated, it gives CASSPSTAGGYTF.

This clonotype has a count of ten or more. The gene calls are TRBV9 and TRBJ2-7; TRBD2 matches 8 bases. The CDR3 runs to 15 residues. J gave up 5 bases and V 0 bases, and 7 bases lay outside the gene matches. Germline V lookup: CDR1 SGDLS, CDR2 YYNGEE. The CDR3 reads CASSVEGLVGHEQYF. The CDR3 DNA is TGTGCCAGCAGCGTAGAGGGACTAGTAGGGCACGAGCAGTACTTC.

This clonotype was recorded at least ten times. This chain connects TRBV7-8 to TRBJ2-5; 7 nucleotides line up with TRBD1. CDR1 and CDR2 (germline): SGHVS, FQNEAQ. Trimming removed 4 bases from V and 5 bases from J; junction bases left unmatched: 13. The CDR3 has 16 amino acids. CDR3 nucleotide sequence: TGTGCCAGCAGCTATATGGGACAGCTCTTTCGGGAGACCCAGTACTTC. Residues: CASSYMGQLFRETQYF. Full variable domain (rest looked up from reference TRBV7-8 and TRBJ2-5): GAGVSQSPRYKVAKRGQDVALRCDPISGHVSLFWYQQALGQGPEFLTYFQNEAQLDKSGLPSDRFFAERPEGSVSTLKIQRTQQEDSAVYLCASSYMGQLFRETQYFGPGTRLLVL.

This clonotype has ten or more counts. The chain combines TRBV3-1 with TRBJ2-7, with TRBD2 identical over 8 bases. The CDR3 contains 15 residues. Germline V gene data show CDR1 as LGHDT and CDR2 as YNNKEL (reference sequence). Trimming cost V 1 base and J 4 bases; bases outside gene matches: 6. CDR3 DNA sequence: TGTGCCAGCAGCCAAGGAACTAGCGGTATATACGAGCAGTACTTC. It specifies CASSQGTSGIYEQYF.

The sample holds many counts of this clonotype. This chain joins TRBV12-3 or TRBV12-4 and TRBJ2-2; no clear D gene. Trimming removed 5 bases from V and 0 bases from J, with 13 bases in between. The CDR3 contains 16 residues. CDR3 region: CASSLYPSANTGELFF. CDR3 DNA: TGTGCCAGCAGTCTTTACCCCAGCGCGAACACCGGGGAGCTGTTTTTT.

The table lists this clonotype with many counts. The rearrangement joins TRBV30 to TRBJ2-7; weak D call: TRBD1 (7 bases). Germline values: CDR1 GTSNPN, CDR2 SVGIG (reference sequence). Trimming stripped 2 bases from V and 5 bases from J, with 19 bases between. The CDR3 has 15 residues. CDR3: CAWSSGAGGIHEQYF. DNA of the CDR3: TGTGCCTGGAGTTCCGGGGCAGGGGGGATCCACGAGCAGTACTTC. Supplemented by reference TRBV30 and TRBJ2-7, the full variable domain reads SQTIHQWPATLVQPVGSPLSLECTVEGTSNPNLYWYRQAAGRGLQLLFYSVGIGQISSEVPQNLSASRPQDRQFILSSKKLLLSDSGFYLCAWSSGAGGIHEQYFGPGTRLTVT.

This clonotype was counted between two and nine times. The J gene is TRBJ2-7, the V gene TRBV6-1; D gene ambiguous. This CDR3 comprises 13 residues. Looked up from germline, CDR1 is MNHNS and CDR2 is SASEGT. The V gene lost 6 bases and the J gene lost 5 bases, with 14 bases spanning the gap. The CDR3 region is CASSSVGGNEQYF. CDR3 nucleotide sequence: TGTGCCAGCAGCTCCGTAGGCGGCAACGAGCAGTACTTC.

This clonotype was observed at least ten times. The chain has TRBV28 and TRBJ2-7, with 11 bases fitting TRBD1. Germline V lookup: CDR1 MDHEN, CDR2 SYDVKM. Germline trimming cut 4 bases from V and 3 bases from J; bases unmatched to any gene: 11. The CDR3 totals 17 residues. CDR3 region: CASSSKLRTGGRYEQYF. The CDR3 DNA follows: TGTGCCAGCAGTTCTAAACTCCGGACAGGGGGCCGCTACGAGCAGTACTTC.

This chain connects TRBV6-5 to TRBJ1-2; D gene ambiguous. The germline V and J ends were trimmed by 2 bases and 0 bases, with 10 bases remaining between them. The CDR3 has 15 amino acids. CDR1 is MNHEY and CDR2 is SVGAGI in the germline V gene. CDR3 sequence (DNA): TGTGCCAGCAGTTACCCCGGGAGTTCTAACTATGGCTACACCTTC. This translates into CASSYPGSSNYGYTF.

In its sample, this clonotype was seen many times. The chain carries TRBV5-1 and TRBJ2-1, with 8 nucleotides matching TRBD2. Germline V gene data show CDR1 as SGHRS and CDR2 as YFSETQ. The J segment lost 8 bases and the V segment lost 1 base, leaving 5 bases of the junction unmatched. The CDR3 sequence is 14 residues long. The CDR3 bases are TGCGCCAGCAGCTTGAGGAGCGGGAGAGATGAGCAGTTCTTC. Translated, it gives CASSLRSGRDEQFF.